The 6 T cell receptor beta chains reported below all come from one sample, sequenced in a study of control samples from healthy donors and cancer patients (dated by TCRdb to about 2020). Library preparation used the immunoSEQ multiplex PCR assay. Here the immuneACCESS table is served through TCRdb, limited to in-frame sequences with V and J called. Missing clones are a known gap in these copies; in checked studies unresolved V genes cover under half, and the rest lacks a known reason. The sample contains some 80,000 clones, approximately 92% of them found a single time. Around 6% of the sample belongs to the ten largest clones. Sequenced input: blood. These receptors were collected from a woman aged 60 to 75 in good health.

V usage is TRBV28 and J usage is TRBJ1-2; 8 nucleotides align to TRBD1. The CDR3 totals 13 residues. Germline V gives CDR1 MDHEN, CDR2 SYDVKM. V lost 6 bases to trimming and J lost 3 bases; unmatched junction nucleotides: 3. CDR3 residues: CASRAGQDYGYTF. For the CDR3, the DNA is TGTGCCAGCAGGGCGGGACAGGACTATGGCTACACCTTC.

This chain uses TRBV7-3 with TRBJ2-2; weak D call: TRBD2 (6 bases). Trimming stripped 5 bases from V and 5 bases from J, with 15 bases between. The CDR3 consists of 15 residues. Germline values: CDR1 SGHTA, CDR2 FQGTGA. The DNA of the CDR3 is TGTGCCAGCAGCCCGTCGCGGGACCAGACCGGGGAGCTGTTTTTT. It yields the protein CASSPSRDQTGELFF.

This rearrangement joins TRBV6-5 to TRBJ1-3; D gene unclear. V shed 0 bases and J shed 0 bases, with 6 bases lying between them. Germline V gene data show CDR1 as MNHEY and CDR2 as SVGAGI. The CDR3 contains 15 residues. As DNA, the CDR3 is TGTGCCAGCAGTTACTCGACGGTCTCTGGAAACACCATATATTTT. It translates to CASSYSTVSGNTIYF.

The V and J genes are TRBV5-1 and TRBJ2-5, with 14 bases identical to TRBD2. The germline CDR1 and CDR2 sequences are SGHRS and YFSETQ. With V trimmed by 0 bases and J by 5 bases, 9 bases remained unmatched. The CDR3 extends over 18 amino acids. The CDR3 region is CASSLGGTSGSQGETQYF. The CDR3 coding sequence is TGCGCCAGCAGCTTGGGCGGGACTAGCGGGAGCCAGGGGGAGACCCAGTACTTC.

CDR3 residues: CASSLRRGTDTQYF. The DNA of the CDR3 is TGTGCCAGCAGCTTAAGAAGGGGCACAGATACGCAGTATTTT. The V call is TRBV7-2, the J call TRBJ2-3; D not certain. The ends were cut back, 2 bases at V and 1 base at J, with 7 bases in the middle. Germline V lookup: CDR1 SGHTA, CDR2 FQGNSA. The CDR3 has 14 amino acids.

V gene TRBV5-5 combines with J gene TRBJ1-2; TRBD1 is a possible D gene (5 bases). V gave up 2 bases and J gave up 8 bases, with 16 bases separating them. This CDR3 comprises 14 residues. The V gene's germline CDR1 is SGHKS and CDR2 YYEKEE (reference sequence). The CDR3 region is CASSFYQGGEGYTF. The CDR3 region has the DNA TGTGCCAGCAGCTTTTATCAGGGTGGGGAAGGCTACACCTTC.